The 9 T cell receptor beta chains in this list originate from one sample, sequenced in a study of blood T cell repertoires in COVID-19. Method: immunoSEQ multiplex PCR; TCRdb's copy keeps in-frame clones and lacks some. The sample has roughly 97,000 clones, less than 85% seen once. The sample taken for sequencing was peripheral blood. These receptors were collected from a man aged 65-85 years with acute or convalescent COVID-19.

The V call is TRBV3-1 (or the pseudogene TRBV3-2), the J call TRBJ1-5; D perhaps matches TRBD1 (5 bases). Per germline, CDR1 LGHDT and CDR2 YNNKEL (reference sequence). V was clipped by 0 bases and J by 1 base, with 10 bases between them. CDR3 length: 16 residues. The DNA for the CDR3 is TGTGCCAGCAGCCAAGATGGGGGGAGGAGCAATCAGCCCCAGCATTTT. Translation: CASSQDGGRSNQPQHF.

The gene calls are TRBV19 and TRBJ1-2; no firm D call. CDR3 length: 14 residues. CDR1 is LNHDA, CDR2 SQIVND, per germline (reference sequence). The V end lost 2 bases, the J end lost 0 bases, and 7 bases lay between the germline ends. The CDR3 DNA reads as TGTGCCAGTAGTATACTTCAGACTAACTATGGCTACACCTTC. It codes for CASSILQTNYGYTF.

This clone has more than one count but fewer than ten. The J gene is TRBJ1-2, the V gene TRBV27, with D tentatively TRBD1 (5 bases). The CDR3 length is 14 residues. V lost 3 bases to trimming and J lost 2 bases, with 10 bases between them. CDR1 is MNHEY and CDR2 is SMNVEV in the germline V gene (reference sequence). This chain's CDR3 is CASSLHRKNYGYTF. For the CDR3, the DNA is TGTGCCAGCAGTTTGCACAGGAAAAACTATGGCTACACCTTC.

This clone was seen a single time. V gene TRBV7-9 combines with J gene TRBJ2-5; D may be TRBD1 (5 bases). Trimming took off 6 bases at V and 5 bases at J, with 19 bases between the two ends. The germline V gene encodes CDR1 SEHNR and CDR2 FQNEAQ (reference sequence). This CDR3 has 15 amino acids. The CDR3 protein is CASSSPGQGMETQYF. The CDR3 DNA reads as TGTGCCAGCAGTTCTCCGGGTCAGGGTATGGAGACCCAGTACTTC.

The chain has TRBV7-2 and TRBJ2-3; possibly TRBD2 for D (6 bases). The CDR3 length is 15 residues. Trimming pared 0 bases from V and 1 base from J, leaving 8 bases between. The germline gives CDR1 SGHTA, CDR2 FQGNSA. CDR3 nucleotide sequence: TGTGCCAGCAGCTTAGCGACGGGGGGCACAGATACGCAGTATTTT. It is translated as CASSLATGGTDTQYF.

J is TRBJ2-1 and V is TRBV29-1; D gene ambiguous. Germline V gene sequence: CDR1 SQVTM, CDR2 ANQGSEA. The V end lost 4 bases, the J end lost 6 bases, and 13 bases lay between the germline ends. The CDR3 totals 13 residues. CDR3 bases: TGCAGCGTTGGGCCTGGCGAGGTCAATGAGCAGTTCTTC. Residues: CSVGPGEVNEQFF.

CDR3 loop: CASRQDFSYEQYF. Here the CDR3 DNA reads TGTGCCAGCCGTCAGGACTTCTCCTACGAGCAGTACTTC. The chain is built from TRBV25-1 and TRBJ2-7, with TRBD2 as a possible D gene (5 bases). The germline V gene encodes CDR1 MGHDK and CDR2 SYGVNS. V dropped 8 bases and J dropped 0 bases, with 11 bases sitting between them. The CDR3 is made up of 13 amino acids.

The chain has TRBV30 and TRBJ2-3; no clear D gene. This CDR3 is built from 13 residues. Germline V gene lookup returns CDR1 GTSNPN and CDR2 SVGIG (reference sequence). The ends were cut back, 0 bases at V and 3 bases at J, with 7 bases in the middle. For the CDR3, the DNA is TGTGCCTGGAGTGTACCAGTTACAGATACGCAGTATTTT. It translates to CAWSVPVTDTQYF.

This sequence joins TRBV15 and TRBJ1-3; D uncertain. The CDR3 extends over 15 amino acids. Germline-derived CDR1 and CDR2 are LNHNV and YYDKDF (reference sequence). Trimming left V 1 base short and J 0 bases short, with 7 bases between. The CDR3 here is CATSRGAVSGNTIYF. DNA for the CDR3: TGTGCCACCAGCAGAGGGGCAGTCTCTGGAAACACCATATATTTT. The variable domain in full, completed from reference TRBV15 and TRBJ1-3, reads DAMVIQNPRYQVTQFGKPVTLSCSQTLNHNVMYWYQQKSSQAPKLLFHYYDKDFNNEADTPDNFQSRRPNTSFCFLDIRSPGLGDTAMYLCATSRGAVSGNTIYFGEGSWLTVV.